The clone carrying this TCR beta chain was counted a few times. What it recognizes is unknown. Cultured CD4+ T cell DNA underwent sequencing with the Oncomine TCR Beta short-read assay. Genomic DNA was isolated from CD4+ T cells that had been cultured. TCRdb recomputed calls from the PCR reads with MiXCR, one row per CDR3 protein. This table has approximately 10,000 distinct CDR3 sequences, under 25% appearing once. This sample is part of a study of vaccination and CD4 T cells after COVID-19. Study as a whole: Once diagnosed, patients had post-COVID samples drawn a median about 110 days later (range 35 to 161). Overlapping peptides of the spike proteins of SARS-CoV-2, HCoV-NL63, HCoV-OC43 and HCoV-229E were used for cell stimulation.

The ends were cut back, 7 bases at V and 3 bases at J, with 13 bases in the middle. This CDR3 is 13 amino acids long. The germline gives CDR1 SNHLY, CDR2 FYNNEI. Treatment denoted: approximately nine-day PBMC culture with coronavirus spike peptide pools or control peptides (ViraFEST assay). This receptor was identified in a human donor with COVID-19. Input material: cultured CD4+ T cells from blood. The chain has TRBV2 and TRBJ2-7; D may correspond to TRBD1 or TRBD2 (5 bases each). The DNA of the CDR3 is TGTGCCAGCAATCGGGACGCGATCTACGAGCAGTACTTC. Translated: CASNRDAIYEQYF.